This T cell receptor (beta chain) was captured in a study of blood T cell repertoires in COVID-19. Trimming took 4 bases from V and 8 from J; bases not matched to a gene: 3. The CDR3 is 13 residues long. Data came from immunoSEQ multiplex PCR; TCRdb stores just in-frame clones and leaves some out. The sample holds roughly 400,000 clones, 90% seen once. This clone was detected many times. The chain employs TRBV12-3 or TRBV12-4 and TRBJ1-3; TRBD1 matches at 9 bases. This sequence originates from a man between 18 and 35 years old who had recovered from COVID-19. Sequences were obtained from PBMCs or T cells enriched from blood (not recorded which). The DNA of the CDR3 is TGTGCCAGCAGTTGGGGACAGGGACACACCATATATTTT. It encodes CASSWGQGHTIYF.